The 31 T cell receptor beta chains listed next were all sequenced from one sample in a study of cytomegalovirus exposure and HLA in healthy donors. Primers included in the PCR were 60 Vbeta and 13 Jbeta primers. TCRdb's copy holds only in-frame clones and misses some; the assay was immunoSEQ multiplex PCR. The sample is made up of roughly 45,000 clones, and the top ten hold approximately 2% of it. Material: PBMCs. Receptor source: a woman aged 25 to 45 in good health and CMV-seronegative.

CDR3 loop: CAWSSGNSYEQYF. CDR3 bases: TGTGCCTGGAGTTCAGGGAACTCCTACGAGCAGTACTTC. The gene calls are TRBV30 and TRBJ2-7; weak D call: TRBD1 (5 bases). With 2 bases removed from V and 0 bases from J, the gap between germline ends came to 8 bases. Germline values: CDR1 GTSNPN, CDR2 SVGIG (reference sequence). The CDR3 is 13 residues long.

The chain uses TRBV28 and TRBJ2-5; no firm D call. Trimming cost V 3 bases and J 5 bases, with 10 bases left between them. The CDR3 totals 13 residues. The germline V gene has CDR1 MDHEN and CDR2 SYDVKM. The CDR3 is CASSFSGWETQYF. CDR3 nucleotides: TGTGCCAGCAGTTTTTCGGGTTGGGAGACCCAGTACTTC.

Here the CDR3 reads CASSPSFANEKLFF. CDR3 in DNA: TGTGCCAGCAGCCCCTCGTTTGCTAATGAAAAACTGTTTTTT. This chain connects TRBV7-8 to TRBJ1-4; D not certain. Trimming left V 5 bases short and J 3 bases short, with 10 bases between. The CDR3 covers 14 residues. Germline lookup yields CDR1 SGHVS and CDR2 FQNEAQ.

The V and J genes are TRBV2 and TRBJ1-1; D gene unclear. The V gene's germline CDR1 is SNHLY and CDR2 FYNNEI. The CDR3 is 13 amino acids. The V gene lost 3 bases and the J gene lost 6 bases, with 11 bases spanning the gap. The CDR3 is CASSDRRTAEAFF. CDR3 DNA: TGTGCCAGCAGTGACCGGAGGACGGCTGAAGCTTTCTTT.

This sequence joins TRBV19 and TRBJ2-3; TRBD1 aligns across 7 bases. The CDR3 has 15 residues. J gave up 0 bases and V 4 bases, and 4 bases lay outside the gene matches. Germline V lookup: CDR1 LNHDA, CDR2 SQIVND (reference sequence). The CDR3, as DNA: TGTGCCAGTAGTAGGCAGGGGGTAAGCACAGATACGCAGTATTTT. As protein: CASSRQGVSTDTQYF.

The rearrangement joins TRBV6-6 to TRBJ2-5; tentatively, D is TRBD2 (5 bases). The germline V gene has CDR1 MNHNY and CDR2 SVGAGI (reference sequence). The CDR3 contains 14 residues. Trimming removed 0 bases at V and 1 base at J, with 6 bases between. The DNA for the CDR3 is TGTGCCAGCAGTTACTCAAGCGGCCAAGAGACCCAGTACTTC. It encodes CASSYSSGQETQYF.

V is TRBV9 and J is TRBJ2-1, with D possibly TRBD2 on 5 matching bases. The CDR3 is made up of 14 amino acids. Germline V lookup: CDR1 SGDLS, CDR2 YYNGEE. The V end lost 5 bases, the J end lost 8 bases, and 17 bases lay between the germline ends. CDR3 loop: CASRPGLSVDEQFF. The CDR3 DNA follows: TGTGCCAGCAGGCCGGGATTGAGTGTCGATGAGCAGTTCTTC.

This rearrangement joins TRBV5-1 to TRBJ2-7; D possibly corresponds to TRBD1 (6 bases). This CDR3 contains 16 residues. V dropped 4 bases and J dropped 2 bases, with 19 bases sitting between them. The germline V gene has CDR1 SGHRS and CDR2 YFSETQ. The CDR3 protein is CASSRDRSGTTYEQYF. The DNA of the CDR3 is TGCGCCAGCAGCCGAGACAGGTCAGGTACCACCTACGAGCAGTACTTC.

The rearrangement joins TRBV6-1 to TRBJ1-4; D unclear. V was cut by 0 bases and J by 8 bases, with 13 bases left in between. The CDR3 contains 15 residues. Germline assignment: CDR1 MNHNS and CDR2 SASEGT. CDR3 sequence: CASSEALGIGEKLFF. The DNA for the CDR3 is TGTGCCAGCAGTGAAGCGCTTGGTATCGGGGAAAAACTGTTTTTT.

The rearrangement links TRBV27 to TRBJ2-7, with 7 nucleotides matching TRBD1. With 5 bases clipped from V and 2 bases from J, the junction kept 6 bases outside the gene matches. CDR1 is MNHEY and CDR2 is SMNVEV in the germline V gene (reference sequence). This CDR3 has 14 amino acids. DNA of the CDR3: TGTGCCAGCAGTACCCGGGACAGAGCCTACGAGCAGTACTTC. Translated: CASSTRDRAYEQYF.

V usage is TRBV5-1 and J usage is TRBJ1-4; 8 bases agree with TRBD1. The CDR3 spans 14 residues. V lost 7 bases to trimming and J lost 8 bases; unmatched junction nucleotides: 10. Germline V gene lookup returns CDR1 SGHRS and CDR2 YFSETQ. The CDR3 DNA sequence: TGCGCCAGCCCCAAAGACAGGGGATGCGAAAAACTGTTTTTT. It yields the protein CASPKDRGCEKLFF.

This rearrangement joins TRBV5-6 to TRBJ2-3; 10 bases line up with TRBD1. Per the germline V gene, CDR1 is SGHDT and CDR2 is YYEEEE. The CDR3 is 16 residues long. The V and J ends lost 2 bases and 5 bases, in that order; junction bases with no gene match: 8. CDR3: CASSFVGDRGGDTQYF. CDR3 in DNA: TGTGCCAGCAGCTTTGTGGGGGACAGGGGAGGAGATACGCAGTATTTT.

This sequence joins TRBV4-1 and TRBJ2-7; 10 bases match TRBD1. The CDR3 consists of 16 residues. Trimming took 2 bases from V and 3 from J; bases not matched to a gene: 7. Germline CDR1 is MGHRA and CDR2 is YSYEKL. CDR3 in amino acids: CASSQRTGGPIYEQYF. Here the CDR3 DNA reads TGCGCCAGCAGCCAACGGACAGGGGGACCGATCTACGAGCAGTACTTC.

CDR3 residues: CASSQEKGIKNIQYF. In nucleotides, the CDR3 is TGCGCCAGCAGCCAAGAGAAGGGGATCAAAAACATTCAGTACTTC. V usage is TRBV4-3 and J usage is TRBJ2-4; possible D gene TRBD1, 5 bases. Trimming shortened V by 0 bases and J by 3 bases, and 9 bases separated the two germline ends. CDR1 LGHNA and CDR2 YSLEER come from the germline V gene. CDR3 length: 15 residues.

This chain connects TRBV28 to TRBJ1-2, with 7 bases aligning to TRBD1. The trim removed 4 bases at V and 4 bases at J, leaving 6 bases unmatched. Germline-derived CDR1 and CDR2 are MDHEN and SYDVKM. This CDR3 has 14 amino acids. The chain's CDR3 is CASSSTGSLYGYTF. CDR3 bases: TGTGCCAGCAGTTCGACAGGGTCCCTCTATGGCTACACCTTC.

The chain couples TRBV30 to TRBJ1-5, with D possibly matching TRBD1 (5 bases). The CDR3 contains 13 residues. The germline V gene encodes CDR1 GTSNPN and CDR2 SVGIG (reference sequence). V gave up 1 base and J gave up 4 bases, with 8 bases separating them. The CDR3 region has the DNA TGTGCCTGGAGTGGGGGCAGGAATCAGCCCCAGCATTTT. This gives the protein CAWSGGRNQPQHF.

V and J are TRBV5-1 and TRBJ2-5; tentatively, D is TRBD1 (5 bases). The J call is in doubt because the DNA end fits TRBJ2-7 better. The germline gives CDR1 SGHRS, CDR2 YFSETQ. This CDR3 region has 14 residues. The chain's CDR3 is CASSLKGNAYEQYF. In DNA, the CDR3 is TGCGCCAGCAGCTTAAAGGGGAATGCCTACGAGCAGTACTTC.

The CDR3 nucleotides read TGTGCCAGCAGCTTAATGTCTTTGAGAGGTGAAGCTTTCTTT. Translating it yields CASSLMSLRGEAFF. The chain carries TRBV7-3 and TRBJ1-1; D is unresolved. The CDR3 has 14 residues. Germline values: CDR1 SGHTA, CDR2 FQGTGA. V was clipped by 1 base and J by 7 bases, with 13 bases between them.

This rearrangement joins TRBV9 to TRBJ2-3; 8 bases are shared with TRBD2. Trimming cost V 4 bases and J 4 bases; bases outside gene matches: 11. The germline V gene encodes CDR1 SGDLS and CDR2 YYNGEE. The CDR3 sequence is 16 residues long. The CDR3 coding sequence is TGTGCCAGCAGCCCCGCTATCGGGAGGGTGGCAGATACGCAGTATTTT. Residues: CASSPAIGRVADTQYF.

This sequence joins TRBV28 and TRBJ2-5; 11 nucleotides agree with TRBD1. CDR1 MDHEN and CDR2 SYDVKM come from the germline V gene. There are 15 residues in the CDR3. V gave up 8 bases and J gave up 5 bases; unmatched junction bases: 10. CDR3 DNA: TGTGCCAGCGGTATTGGACAGGGGGCGGTTGAGACCCAGTACTTC. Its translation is CASGIGQGAVETQYF.

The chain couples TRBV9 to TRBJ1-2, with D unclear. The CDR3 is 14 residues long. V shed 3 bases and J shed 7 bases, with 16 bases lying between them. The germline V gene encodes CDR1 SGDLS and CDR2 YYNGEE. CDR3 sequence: CASSGPPWASGYTF. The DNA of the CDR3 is TGTGCCAGCAGCGGACCTCCCTGGGCAAGTGGCTACACCTTC. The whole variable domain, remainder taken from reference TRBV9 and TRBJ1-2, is DSGVTQTPKHLITATGQRVTLRCSPRSGDLSVYWYQQSLDQGLQFLIQYYNGEERAKGNILERFSAQQFPDLHSELNLSSLELGDSALYFCASSGPPWASGYTFGSGTRLTVV.

The DNA for the CDR3 is TGCAGCGTCGCGCTAGGGGGGGCCCTCGGTACCGGGGAGCTGTTTTTT. This translates into CSVALGGALGTGELFF. The V call is TRBV29-1, the J call TRBJ2-2, with a possible D match to TRBD2 (7 bases). Trimming removed 6 bases from V and 5 bases from J, with 22 bases in between. Germline-derived CDR1 and CDR2 are SQVTM and ANQGSEA. This CDR3 spans 16 amino acids.

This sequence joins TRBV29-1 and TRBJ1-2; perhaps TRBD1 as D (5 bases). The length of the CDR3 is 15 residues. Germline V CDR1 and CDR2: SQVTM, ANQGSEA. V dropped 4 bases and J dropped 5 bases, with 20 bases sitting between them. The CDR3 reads CSVGPGELGAYGYTF. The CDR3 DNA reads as TGCAGCGTTGGTCCTGGAGAGCTTGGGGCTTATGGCTACACCTTC.

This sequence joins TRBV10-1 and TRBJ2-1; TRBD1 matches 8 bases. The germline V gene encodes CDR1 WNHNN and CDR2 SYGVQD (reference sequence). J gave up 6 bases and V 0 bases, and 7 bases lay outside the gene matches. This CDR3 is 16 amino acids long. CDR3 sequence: CASSESRRTGGNEQFF. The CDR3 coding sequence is TGCGCCAGCAGTGAGTCGCGCAGAACAGGGGGCAATGAGCAGTTCTTC.

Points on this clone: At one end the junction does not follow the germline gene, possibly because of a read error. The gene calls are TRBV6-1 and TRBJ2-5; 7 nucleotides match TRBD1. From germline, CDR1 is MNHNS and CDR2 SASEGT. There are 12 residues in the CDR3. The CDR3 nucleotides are TGTGCCAGCAGGGCGCCCGGAACAGGGGAAAACTTC. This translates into CASRAPGTGENF.

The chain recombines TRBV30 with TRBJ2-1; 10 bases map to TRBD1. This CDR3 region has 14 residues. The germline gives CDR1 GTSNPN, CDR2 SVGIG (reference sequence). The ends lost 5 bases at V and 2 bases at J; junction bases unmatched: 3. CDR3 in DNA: TGTGCCTGGCCCGGGACAGGGGCCTACAATGAGCAGTTCTTC. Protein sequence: CAWPGTGAYNEQFF.

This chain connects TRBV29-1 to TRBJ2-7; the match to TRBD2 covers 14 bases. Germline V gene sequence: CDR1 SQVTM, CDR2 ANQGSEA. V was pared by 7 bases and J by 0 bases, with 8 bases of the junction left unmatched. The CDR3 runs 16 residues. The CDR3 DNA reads TGCAGCGCTCGACTAGCGGGAGGGTTTAGCTCCTACGAGCAGTACTTC. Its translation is CSARLAGGFSSYEQYF.

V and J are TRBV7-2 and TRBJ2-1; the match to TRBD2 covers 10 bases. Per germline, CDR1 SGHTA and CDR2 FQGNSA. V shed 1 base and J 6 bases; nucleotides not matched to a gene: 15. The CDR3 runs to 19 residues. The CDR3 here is CASSLVGEWLAGVANEQFF. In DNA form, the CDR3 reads TGTGCCAGCAGCTTAGTGGGGGAGTGGCTAGCGGGAGTGGCCAATGAGCAGTTCTTC. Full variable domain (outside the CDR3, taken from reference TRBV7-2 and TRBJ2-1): GAGVSQSPSNKVTEKGKDVELRCDPISGHTALYWYRQSLGQGLEFLIYFQGNSAPDKSGLPSDRFSAERTGGSVSTLTIQRTQQEDSAVYLCASSLVGEWLAGVANEQFFGPGTRLTVL.

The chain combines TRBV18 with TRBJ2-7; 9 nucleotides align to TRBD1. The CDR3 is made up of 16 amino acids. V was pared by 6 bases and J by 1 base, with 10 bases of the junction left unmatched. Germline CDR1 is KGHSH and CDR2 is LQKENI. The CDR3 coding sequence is TGTGCCAGCTCGGCCGGGACAGGGAGGCGATCCTACGAGCAGTACTTC. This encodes CASSAGTGRRSYEQYF.

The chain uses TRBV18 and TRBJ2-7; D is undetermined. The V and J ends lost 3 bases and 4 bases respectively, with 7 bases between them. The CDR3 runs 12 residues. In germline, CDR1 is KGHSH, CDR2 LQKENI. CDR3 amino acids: CASSPSSYEQYF. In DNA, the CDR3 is TGTGCCAGCTCACCGAGCTCGTACGAGCAGTACTTC.

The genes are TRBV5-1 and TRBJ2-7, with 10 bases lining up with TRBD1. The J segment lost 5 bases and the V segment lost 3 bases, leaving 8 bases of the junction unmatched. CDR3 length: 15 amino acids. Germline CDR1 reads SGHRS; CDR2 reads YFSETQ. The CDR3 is CASSWGDRGPDEQYF. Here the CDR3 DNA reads TGCGCCAGCAGCTGGGGGGACAGGGGTCCGGACGAGCAGTACTTC.